The sequence of this T cell receptor beta chain was determined in a study of blood T cells in healthy people across ages. On the study more broadly: Researchers report that template switching captured about one barcoded beta molecule per two T cells.

Total RNA extraction produced at least 5 micrograms (per sample) for the study. PCR was performed a second time for 7 to 11 cycles using a sample-barcoded 5' primer and a J-beta primer mix. TCRdb called the 5' RACE reads again in MiXCR, with one record for every CDR3 protein. The repertoire consists of hundreds of thousands of distinct CDR3 sequences, with around three fifths occurring once and the leading ten covering about 26%. From germline, CDR1 is ENHRY and CDR2 SYGVKD. The CDR3 runs 14 residues. The ends lost 8 bases at V and 4 bases at J; junction bases unmatched: 8. This clonotype has just a few counts.

The chain joins TRBV10-3 to TRBJ2-3; 8 bases fit TRBD2. The receptor was derived from a man aged 35 to 55 in good health. The material sequenced was blood. The CDR3 spells CAIQPGLESDTQYF. CDR3 bases: TGTGCCATCCAGCCGGGACTAGAATCAGATACGCAGTATTTT.